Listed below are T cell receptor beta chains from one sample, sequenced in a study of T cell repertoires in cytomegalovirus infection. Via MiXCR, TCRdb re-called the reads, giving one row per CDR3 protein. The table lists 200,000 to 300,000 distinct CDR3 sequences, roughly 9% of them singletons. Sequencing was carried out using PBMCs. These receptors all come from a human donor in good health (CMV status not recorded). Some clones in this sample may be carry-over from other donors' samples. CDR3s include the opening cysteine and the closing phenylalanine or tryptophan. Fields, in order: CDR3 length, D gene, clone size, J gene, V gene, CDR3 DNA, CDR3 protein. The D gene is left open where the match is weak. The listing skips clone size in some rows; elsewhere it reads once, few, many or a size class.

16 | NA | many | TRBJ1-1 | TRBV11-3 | TGTGCCAGCAGTTCCACAGGCATGGATTTGAACACTGAAGCTTTCTTT | CASSSTGMDLNTEAFF
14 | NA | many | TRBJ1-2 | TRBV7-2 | TGTGCCAGCAGCTTAAGTAAGGATAACTATGGCTACACCTTC | CASSLSKDNYGYTF
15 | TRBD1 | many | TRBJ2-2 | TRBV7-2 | TGTGCCAGCAGCCTAGCCGGACAGGGGGGCGGGGAGCTGTTTTTT | CASSLAGQGGGELFF
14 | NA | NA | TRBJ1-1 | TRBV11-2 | TGTGCCAGCAGCTCCCCTCCCGCGGGAACTGAAGCTTTCTTT | CASSSPPAGTEAFF
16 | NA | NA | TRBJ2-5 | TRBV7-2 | TGTGCCAGCAGCTTGCGGGCTAGCCCCAGGGAAGAGGGCCAGTACTTC | CASSLRASPREEGQYF
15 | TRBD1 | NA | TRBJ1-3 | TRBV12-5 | TGTGCTAGTGGTTTGCGTAAGGGGGCCGGAAACACCATATATTTT | CASGLRKGAGNTIYF
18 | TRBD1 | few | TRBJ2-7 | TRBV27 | TGTGCCAGCAGTTTATATTATTCAACAGGGGGTCTTACCTACGAGCAGTACTTC | CASSLYYSTGGLTYEQYF
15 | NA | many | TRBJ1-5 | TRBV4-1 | TGCGCCAGCAGCCAAGAATGGGACACCAATCAGCCCCAGCATTTT | CASSQEWDTNQPQHF
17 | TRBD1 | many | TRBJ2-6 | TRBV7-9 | TGTGCCAGCAGCCCGACAGGGGCCAACTCTGGGGCCAACGTCCTGACTTTC | CASSPTGANSGANVLTF
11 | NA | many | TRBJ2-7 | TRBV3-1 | TGTGCCAGCAGCCGAATCTACGAGCAGTACTTC | CASSRIYEQYF
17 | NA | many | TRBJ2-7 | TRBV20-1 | TGCAGTGCTAGAGATATACAAGAGGTCACAGGGATCTACGAGCAGTACTTC | CSARDIQEVTGIYEQYF
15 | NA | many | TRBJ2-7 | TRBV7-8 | TGTGCCAGCAAGCTCGCGTATGAAGGGGGAGAAGAGCAGTACTTC | CASKLAYEGGEEQYF
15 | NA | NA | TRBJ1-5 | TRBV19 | TGTGCCAGTAGTATAGGAGTAAATAGCAATCAGCCCCAGCATTTT | CASSIGVNSNQPQHF
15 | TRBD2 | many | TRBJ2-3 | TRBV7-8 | TGTGCCAGCAGCTTACGGGCGGGGGGTCAAGATACGCAGTATTTT | CASSLRAGGQDTQYF
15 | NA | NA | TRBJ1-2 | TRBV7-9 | TGTGCCAGCAGCGCATCATCCCGGGCCGTCTATGGCTACACCTTC | CASSASSRAVYGYTF
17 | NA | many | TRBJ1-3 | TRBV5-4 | TGTGCCAGCAGCTTGGAGGCTCAGCCCAGCTCTGGAAACACCATATATTTT | CASSLEAQPSSGNTIYF
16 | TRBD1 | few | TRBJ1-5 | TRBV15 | TGTGCCACCAGCAGAGATCTGAGGGGGCGCGATCAGCCCCAGCATTTT | CATSRDLRGRDQPQHF
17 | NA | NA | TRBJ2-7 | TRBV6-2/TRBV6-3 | TGTGCCAGCAGTTACATCAGGACCGGACCAGGGGCTTACGAGCAGTACTTC | CASSYIRTGPGAYEQYF
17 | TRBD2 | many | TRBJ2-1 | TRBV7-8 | TGTGCCAGCAGCTTGCTGGCTAGCGGGAGGAATGACAATGAGCAGTTCTTC | CASSLLASGRNDNEQFF
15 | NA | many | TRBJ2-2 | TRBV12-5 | TGTGCTAGTGGTTACAGAGCCATGAACACCGGGGAGCTGTTTTTT | CASGYRAMNTGELFF
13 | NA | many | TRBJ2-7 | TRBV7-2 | TGTGCCAGCAGCCTGGACTACTCCTACGAGCAGTACTTC | CASSLDYSYEQYF
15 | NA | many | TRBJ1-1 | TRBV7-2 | TGTGCCAGCAGCTTAGCGCCCCGGACGAACACTGAAGCTTTCTTT | CASSLAPRTNTEAFF
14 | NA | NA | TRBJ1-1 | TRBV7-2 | TGTGCCAGCAGCTCCGAGACCATGAACACTGAAGCTTTCTTT | CASSSETMNTEAFF
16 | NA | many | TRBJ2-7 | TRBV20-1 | TGCAGTGCTAGAGATGAAGTGAACGGGGGTACCTACGAGCAGTACTTC | CSARDEVNGGTYEQYF
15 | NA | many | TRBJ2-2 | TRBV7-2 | TGTGCCAGCAGCTTAAGTGTGACGAACACCGGGGAGCTGTTTTTT | CASSLSVTNTGELFF
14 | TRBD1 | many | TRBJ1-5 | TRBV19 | TGTGCCACCAGACCGGGACAGGGGTCTCAGCCCCAGCATTTT | CATRPGQGSQPQHF
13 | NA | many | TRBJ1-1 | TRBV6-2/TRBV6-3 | TGTGCCAGCACCGGGGACCGGAACACTGAAGCTTTCTTT | CASTGDRNTEAFF
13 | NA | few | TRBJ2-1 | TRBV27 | TGTGCCAGCAGTTTATTGGGCTACAATGAGCAGTTCTTC | CASSLLGYNEQFF
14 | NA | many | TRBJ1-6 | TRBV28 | TGTGCCAGCAGCAAGACAGCCTATAATTCACCCCTCCACTTT | CASSKTAYNSPLHF
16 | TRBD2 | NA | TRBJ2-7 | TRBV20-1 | TGCAGTGCTAGAGATCCACGACTAGCGGGGGATAACGAGCAGTACTTC | CSARDPRLAGDNEQYF
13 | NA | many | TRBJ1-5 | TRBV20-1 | TGCAGTGCCCTCTTAGGGGGGACCCAGCCCCAGCATTTT | CSALLGGTQPQHF
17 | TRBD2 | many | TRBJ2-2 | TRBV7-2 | TGTGCCAGCAGCTTAGGGCTAGCGGGGAGTGGCACCGGGGAGCTGTTTTTT | CASSLGLAGSGTGELFF
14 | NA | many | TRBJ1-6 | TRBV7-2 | TGTGCCAGCAGCTCGGAAATTCTGAATTCACCCCTCCACTTT | CASSSEILNSPLHF
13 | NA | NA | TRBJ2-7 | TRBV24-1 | TGTGCCACCAGTAAGACGGGGGAATACGAGCAGTACTTC | CATSKTGEYEQYF
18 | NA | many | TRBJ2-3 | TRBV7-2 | TGTGCCAGCAGCAAACGGGCGGGCGGAGGCCTTAGCACAGATACGCAGTATTTT | CASSKRAGGGLSTDTQYF
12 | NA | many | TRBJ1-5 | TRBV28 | TGTGCCAGCAGCCGAAGCAATCAGCCCCAGCATTTT | CASSRSNQPQHF
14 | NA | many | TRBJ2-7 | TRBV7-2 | TGTGCCAGCAGCACTGGCGTTCCCCGGGGGGAGCAGTACTTC | CASSTGVPRGEQYF
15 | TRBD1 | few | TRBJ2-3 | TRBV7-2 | TGTGCCAGCAGCCTCTCGACAGGGCCAGTAGATACGCAGTATTTT | CASSLSTGPVDTQYF
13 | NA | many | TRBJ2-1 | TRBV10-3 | TGTGCCACCAGCACCGAGGGGTACAATGAGCAGTTCTTC | CATSTEGYNEQFF
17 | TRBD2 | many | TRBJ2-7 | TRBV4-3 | TGCGCCAGCAGCCAAGATCATTCGGGAGGGGCCCCCTACGAGCAGTACTTC | CASSQDHSGGAPYEQYF
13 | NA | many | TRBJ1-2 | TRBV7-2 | TGTGCCAGCAGGAAGACGGCTGCTATGGGCTACACCTTC | CASRKTAAMGYTF
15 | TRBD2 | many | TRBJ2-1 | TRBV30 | TGTGCCTGGAGTGTCGGGACTAGCGGGGACAATGAGCAGTTCTTC | CAWSVGTSGDNEQFF
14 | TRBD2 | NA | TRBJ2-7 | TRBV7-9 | TGTGCCAGCAGCTTTGTGGGACTAGCGCGAGAGCAGTACTTC | CASSFVGLAREQYF
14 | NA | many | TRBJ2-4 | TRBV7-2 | TGTGCCAGCAGCTTAGCCCCTACCAAAAACATTCAGTACTTC | CASSLAPTKNIQYF
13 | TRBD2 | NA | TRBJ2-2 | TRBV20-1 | TGCAGTGCTAGTGTTGGGACTAACCGGGAGCTGTTTTTT | CSASVGTNRELFF
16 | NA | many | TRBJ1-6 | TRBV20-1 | TGCAGTGCTAGAAGGGGGGGCGCGGTCGGTAATTCACCCCTCCACTTT | CSARRGGAVGNSPLHF
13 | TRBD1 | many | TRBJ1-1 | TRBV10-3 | TGTGCCATCAGGGGGGACAGGGATCTTGAAGCTTTCTTT | CAIRGDRDLEAFF